The TCR beta chain described here comes from a study of T cells in Graves' hyperthyroidism and ophthalmopathy. At the level of the study: Peripheral blood samples were taken at initial diagnosis, prior to any treatment.

Trimming left V 3 bases short and J 5 bases short, with 8 bases between. Germline CDR1 reads SEHNR; CDR2 reads FQNEAQ (reference sequence). This CDR3 has 13 residues. This clonotype has just a few counts. Its antigen remains unknown. Diagnosing involved the use of clinical symptoms, serum thyroxine and TRAb, thyroid ultrasound and orbital computed tomography. A roughly 9.1 ml volume of fresh peripheral blood provided the PBMCs. The investigators amplified TCR beta CDR3 regions from RNA transcripts. HTBI primers were the set used in a first-round RT-PCR of the TCR CDR3. One entry per CDR3 protein results from TCRdb running MiXCR on the multiplex PCR reads. Among some 400,000 distinct CDR3 sequences, about 19% were seen once, and the ten largest hold 3.7%. Broader study findings: The authors' 13 V-J model separated ophthalmopathy from stable hyperthyroidism.

The chain is built from TRBV7-9 and TRBJ2-1; TRBD1 or TRBD2 may be the D gene (6 bases each). Sequences were obtained from blood. The source is a woman younger than 30 with Graves' hyperthyroidism. The CDR3 coding sequence is TGTGCCAGCAGCTTCGGGGGCCACAATGAGCAGTTCTTC. Translated: CASSFGGHNEQFF.